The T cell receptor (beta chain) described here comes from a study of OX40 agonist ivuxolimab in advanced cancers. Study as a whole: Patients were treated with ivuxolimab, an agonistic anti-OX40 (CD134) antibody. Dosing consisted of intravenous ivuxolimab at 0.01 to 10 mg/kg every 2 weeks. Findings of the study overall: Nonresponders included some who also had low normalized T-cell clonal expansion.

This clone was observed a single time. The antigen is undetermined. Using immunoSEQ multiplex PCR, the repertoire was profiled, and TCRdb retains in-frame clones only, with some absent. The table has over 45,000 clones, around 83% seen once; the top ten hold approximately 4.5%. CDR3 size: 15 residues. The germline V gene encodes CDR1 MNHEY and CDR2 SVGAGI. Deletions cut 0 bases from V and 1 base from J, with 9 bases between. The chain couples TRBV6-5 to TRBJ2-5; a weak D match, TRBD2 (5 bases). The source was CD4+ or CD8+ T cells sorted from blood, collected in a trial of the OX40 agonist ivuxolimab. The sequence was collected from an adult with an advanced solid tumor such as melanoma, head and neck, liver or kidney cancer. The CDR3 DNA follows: TGTGCCAGCAGTTACTCGATGGCGGGCCAAGAGACCCAGTACTTC. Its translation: CASSYSMAGQETQYF.